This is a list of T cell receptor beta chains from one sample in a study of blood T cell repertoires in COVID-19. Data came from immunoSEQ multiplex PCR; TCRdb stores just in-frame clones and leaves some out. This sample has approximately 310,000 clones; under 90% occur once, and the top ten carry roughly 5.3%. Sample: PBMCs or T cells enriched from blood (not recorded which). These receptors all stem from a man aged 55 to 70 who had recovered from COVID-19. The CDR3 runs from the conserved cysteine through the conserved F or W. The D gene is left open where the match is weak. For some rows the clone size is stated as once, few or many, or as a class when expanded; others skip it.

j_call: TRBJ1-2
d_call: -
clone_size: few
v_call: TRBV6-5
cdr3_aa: CASSFLLVDRHLGYTF
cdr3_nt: TGTGCCAGCAGTTTTCTCTTAGTGGACAGACACCTTGGCTACACCTTC

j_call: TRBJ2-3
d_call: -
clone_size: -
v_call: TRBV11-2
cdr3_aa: CASSLGNTRISDTQYF
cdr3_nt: TGTGCCAGCAGCTTAGGGAACACTAGAATATCGGATACGCAGTATTTT

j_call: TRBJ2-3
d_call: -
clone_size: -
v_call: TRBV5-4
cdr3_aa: CASSPGTLSSTDTQYF
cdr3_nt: TGTGCCAGCAGCCCGGGGACACTTAGTAGCACAGATACGCAGTATTTT

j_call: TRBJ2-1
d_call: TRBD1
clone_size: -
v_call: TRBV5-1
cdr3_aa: CASSSDRGRTGGYEQFF
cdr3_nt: TGCGCCAGCAGCTCGGACAGGGGCCGGACCGGGGGGTATGAGCAGTTCTTC

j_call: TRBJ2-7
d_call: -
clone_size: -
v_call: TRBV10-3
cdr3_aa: CAIGNPDTYEQYF
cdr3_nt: TGTGCCATCGGAAACCCCGACACCTACGAGCAGTACTTC

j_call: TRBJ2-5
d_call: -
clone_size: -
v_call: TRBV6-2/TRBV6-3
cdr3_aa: CASSYLGIQETQYF
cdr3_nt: TGTGCCAGCAGTTACTTGGGCATACAAGAGACCCAGTACTTC

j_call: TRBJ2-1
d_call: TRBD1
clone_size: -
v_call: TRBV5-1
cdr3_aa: CASSSAGGRSDINSYNEQFF
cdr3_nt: TGCGCCAGCAGCTCGGCAGGGGGCCGATCAGACATCAACTCCTACAATGAGCAGTTCTTC

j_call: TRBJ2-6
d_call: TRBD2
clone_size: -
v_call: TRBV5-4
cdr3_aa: CASSRGGLIPGANVLTF
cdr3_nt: TGTGCCAGCAGCCGGGGGGGCCTTATCCCTGGGGCCAACGTCCTGACTTTC

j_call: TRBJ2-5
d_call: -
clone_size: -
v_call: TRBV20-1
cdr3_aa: CSASKGEKTQYF
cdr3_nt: TGCAGTGCTAGTAAAGGGGAAAAGACCCAGTACTTC

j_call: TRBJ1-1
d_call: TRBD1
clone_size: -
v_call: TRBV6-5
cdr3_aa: CASSYRGTANTEAFF
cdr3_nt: TGTGCCAGCAGTTACCGCGGGACAGCGAACACTGAAGCTTTCTTT

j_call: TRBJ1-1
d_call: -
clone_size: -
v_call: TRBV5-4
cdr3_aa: CASSSASRQTLNTEAFF
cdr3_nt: TGTGCCAGCAGCTCGGCGTCCCGACAGACTCTGAACACTGAAGCTTTCTTT

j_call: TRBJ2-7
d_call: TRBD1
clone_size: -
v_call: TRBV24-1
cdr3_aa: CATSQSGGYEQYF
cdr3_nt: TGTGCCACCAGTCAATCAGGGGGCTACGAGCAGTACTTC

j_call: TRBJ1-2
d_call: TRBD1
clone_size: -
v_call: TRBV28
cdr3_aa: CASSPADRAHYGYTF
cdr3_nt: TGTGCCAGCAGTCCAGCGGACAGGGCGCACTATGGCTACACCTTC

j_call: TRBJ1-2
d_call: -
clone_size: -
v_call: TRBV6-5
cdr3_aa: CASTLSTGTNYGYTF
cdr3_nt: TGTGCCAGCACCCTATCGACAGGAACTAACTATGGCTACACCTTC

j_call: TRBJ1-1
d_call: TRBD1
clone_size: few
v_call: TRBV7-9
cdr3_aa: CASSPGQGEGDTEAFF
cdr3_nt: TGTGCCAGCAGCCCCGGACAGGGGGAAGGAGACACTGAAGCTTTCTTT

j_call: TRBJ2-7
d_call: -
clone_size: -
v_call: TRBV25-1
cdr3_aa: CASSNIGDEQYF
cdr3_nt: TGTGCCAGCAGTAATATAGGGGACGAGCAGTACTTC

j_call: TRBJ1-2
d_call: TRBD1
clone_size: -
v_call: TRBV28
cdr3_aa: CASSLSQGAGGYTF
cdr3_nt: TGTGCCAGCAGTTTATCTCAGGGGGCAGGGGGCTACACCTTC

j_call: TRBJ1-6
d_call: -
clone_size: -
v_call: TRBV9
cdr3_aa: CASSGQDSYNSPLHF
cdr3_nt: TGTGCCAGCAGCGGACAAGACTCCTATAATTCACCCCTCCACTTT

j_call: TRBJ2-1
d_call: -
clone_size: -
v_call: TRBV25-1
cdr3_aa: CASSDLNYNEQFF
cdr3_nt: TGTGCCAGCAGCGACTTAAACTACAATGAGCAGTTCTTC

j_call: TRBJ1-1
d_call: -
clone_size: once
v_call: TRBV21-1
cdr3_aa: CASSKDRTNTEAFF
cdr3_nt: TGTGCCAGCAGCAAAGACAGGACCAACACTGAAGCTTTCTTT

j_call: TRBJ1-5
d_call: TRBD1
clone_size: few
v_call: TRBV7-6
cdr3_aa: CASSDGQGNQPQHF
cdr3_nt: TGTGCCAGCAGCGACGGACAGGGAAATCAGCCCCAGCATTTT

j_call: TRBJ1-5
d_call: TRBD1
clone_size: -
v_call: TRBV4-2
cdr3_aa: CASSQVGQENQPQHF
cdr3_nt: TGTGCCAGCAGCCAAGTTGGACAGGAGAATCAGCCCCAGCATTTT

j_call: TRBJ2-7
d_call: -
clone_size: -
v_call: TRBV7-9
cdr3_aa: CASSLVAVGQYF
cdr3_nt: TGTGCCAGCAGCTTAGTAGCAGTCGGGCAGTACTTC

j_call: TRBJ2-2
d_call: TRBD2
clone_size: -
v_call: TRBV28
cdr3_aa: CASSPTPTSGTTGELFF
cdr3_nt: TGTGCCAGCAGTCCCACCCCGACTAGCGGGACCACCGGGGAGCTGTTTTTT

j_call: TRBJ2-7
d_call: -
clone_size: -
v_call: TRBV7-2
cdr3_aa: CASSFSPSETYEQYF
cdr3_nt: TGTGCCAGCAGCTTTTCCCCTAGCGAGACCTACGAGCAGTACTTC

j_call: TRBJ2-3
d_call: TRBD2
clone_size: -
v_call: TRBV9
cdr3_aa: CASSFSGSTDTQYF
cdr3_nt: TGTGCCAGCAGCTTTAGCGGGAGTACAGATACGCAGTATTTT

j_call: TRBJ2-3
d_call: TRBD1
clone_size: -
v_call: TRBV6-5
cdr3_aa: CASSWTGGTDTQYF
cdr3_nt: TGTGCCAGCAGTTGGACAGGGGGCACGGATACGCAGTATTTT

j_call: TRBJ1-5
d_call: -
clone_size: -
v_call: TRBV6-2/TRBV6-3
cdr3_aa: CASSAQIYQPQHF
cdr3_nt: TGTGCCAGCAGTGCCCAGATTTATCAGCCCCAGCATTTT

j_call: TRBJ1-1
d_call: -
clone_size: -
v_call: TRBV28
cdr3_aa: CASSLGLRGYMNTEAFF
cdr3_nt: TGTGCCAGCAGTCTGGGGCTAAGGGGTTATATGAACACTGAAGCTTTCTTT

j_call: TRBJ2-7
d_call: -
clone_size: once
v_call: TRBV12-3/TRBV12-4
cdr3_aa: CASRIQGGKQYF
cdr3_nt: TGTGCCAGCAGAATTCAGGGGGGCAAGCAGTACTTC

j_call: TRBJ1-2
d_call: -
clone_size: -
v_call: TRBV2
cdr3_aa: CASRGGVYGYTF
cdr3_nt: TGTGCCAGCAGGGGGGGTGTCTATGGCTACACCTTC

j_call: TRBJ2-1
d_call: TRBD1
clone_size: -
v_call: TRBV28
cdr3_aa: CASSRRTGNNEQFF
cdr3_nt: TGTGCCAGCAGTCGTCGGACAGGCAACAATGAGCAGTTCTTC

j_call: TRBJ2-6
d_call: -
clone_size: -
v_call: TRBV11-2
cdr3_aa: CASSRDSGANVLTF
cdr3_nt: TGTGCCAGCAGCCGGGACTCTGGGGCCAACGTCCTGACTTTC

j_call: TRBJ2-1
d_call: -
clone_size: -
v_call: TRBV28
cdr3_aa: CASSPAYNEQFF
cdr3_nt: TGTGCCAGCAGCCCAGCCTACAATGAGCAGTTCTTC

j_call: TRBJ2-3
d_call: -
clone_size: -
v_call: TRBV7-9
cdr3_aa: CASSPGDKSTDTQYF
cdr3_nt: TGTGCCAGCAGCCCCGGGGACAAAAGCACAGATACGCAGTATTTT

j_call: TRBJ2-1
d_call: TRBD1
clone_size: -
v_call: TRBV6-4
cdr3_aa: CASNGTGSYNEQFF
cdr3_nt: TGTGCCAGCAACGGGACAGGGTCCTACAATGAGCAGTTCTTC

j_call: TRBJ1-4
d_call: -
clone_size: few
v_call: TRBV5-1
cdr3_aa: CASSLGHRNEKLFF
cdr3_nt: TGCGCCAGCAGCTTGGGACACCGAAACGAAAAACTGTTTTTT

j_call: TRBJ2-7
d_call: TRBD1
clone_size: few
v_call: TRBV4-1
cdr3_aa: CASSQELQGPGISYEQYF
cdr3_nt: TGCGCCAGCAGCCAAGAGTTACAGGGGCCAGGGATCTCCTACGAGCAGTACTTC

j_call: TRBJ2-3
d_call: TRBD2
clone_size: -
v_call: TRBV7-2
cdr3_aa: CASSLTLAGGPSF
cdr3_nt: TGTGCCAGCAGCTTAACTCTAGCGGGAGGGCCGTCTTTT

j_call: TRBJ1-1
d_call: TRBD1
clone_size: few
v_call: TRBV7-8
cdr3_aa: CASSGRQGSTEAFF
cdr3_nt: TGTGCCAGCAGCGGAAGACAGGGCTCCACTGAAGCTTTCTTT

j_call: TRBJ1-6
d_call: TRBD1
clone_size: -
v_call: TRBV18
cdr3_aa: CASSQDRVNSPLHF
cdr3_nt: TGTGCCAGCTCTCAAGACAGGGTAAATTCACCCCTCCACTTT

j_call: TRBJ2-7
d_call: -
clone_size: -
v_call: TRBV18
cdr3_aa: CASSSRQGNIYEQYF
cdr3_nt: TGTGCCAGCTCGTCCCGGCAGGGCAACATCTACGAGCAGTACTTC

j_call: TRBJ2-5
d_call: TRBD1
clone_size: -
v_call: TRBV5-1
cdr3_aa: CASSLGARPLGQQETQYF
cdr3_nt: TGCGCCAGCAGCTTGGGCGCGAGACCCCTGGGACAGCAAGAGACCCAGTACTTC

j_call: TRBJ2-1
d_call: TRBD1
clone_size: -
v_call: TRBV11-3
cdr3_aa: CASSSLTGEGEQFF
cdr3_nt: TGTGCCAGCAGCTCCTTGACAGGGGAAGGGGAGCAGTTCTTC

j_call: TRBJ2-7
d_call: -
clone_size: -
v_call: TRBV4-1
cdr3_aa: CASSQDLGSSYEQYF
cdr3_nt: TGCGCCAGCAGCCAAGATCTGGGGAGCTCCTACGAGCAGTACTTC

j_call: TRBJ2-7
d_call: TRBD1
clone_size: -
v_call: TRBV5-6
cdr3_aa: CASSPAGTGFYEQYF
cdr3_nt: TGTGCCAGCAGCCCCGCCGGGACAGGGTTCTACGAGCAGTACTTC

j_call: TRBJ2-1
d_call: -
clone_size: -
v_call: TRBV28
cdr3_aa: CASSPPRSAAYNEQFF
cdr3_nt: TGTGCCAGCAGTCCGCCCCGGAGCGCCGCCTACAATGAGCAGTTCTTC

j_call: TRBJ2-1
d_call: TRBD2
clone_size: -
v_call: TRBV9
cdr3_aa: CASSEGLAGYNSYNEQFF
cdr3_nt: TGTGCCAGCAGCGAGGGACTAGCGGGATACAACTCCTACAATGAGCAGTTCTTC

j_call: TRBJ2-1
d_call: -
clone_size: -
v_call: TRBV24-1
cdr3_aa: CATSDFSGDSYNEQFF
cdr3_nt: TGTGCCACCAGTGATTTTTCAGGGGATTCCTACAATGAGCAGTTCTTC

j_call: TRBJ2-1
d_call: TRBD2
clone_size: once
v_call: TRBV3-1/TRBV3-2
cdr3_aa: CASSRTSGINEQFF
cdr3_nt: TGTGCCAGCAGTCGGACTAGCGGGATCAATGAGCAGTTCTTC

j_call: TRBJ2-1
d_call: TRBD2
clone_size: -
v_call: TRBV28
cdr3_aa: CASSLLFSGRAYYNEQFF
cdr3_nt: TGTGCCAGCAGTTTATTATTCAGCGGGAGGGCCTACTACAATGAGCAGTTCTTC

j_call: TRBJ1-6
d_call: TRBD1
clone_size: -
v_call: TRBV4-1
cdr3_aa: CASSQDPYRGGTSPLHF
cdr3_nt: TGCGCCAGCAGCCAAGATCCGTACAGGGGAGGAACTTCACCCCTCCACTTT

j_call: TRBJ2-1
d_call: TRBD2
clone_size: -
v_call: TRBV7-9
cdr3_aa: CASSLGTSGRPSYNEQFF
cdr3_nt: TGTGCCAGCAGCTTAGGGACTAGCGGGAGGCCCTCCTACAATGAGCAGTTCTTC